One and the same sample provided the 24 T cell receptor beta chains below, sequenced in a study of early T cells in non-severe SARS-CoV-2 infection. TCRdb processed the 5' RACE reads anew with MiXCR; each CDR3 protein has one entry. The repertoire includes around 61,000 distinct CDR3 sequences, roughly a tenth of them detected once, and more than 1.5% sits in the top ten. The material sequenced was whole blood. These TCRs come from an adult who was a healthcare worker with PCR-confirmed SARS-CoV-2 infection or an uninfected control (not recorded which).

This clonotype was seen only a few times. The chain couples TRBV28 to TRBJ2-7; 7 positions agree with TRBD2. The CDR3 covers 14 residues. V gave up 6 bases and J gave up 2 bases; unmatched junction bases: 7. CDR1 and CDR2 from the germline V gene are MDHEN and SYDVKM. The CDR3 region has the DNA TGTGCCAGCAGGGGGGGGAGGGCCCCCTACGAGCAGTACTTC. Translated: CASRGGRAPYEQYF.

This clonotype was counted ten times or more. The CDR3, as DNA: TGTGCCAGCAGCACCGACATGGATACGCAGTATTTT. Translated, it gives CASSTDMDTQYF. The rearrangement uses TRBV5-4 and TRBJ2-3; no reliable D call. Germline loops: CDR1 SGHNT, CDR2 YYREEE (reference sequence). The germline V and J ends were trimmed by 4 bases and 6 bases, with 9 bases remaining between them. This CDR3 comprises 12 residues. Full variable domain (outside the CDR3, taken from reference TRBV5-4 and TRBJ2-3): ETGVTQSPTHLIKTRGQQVTLRCSSQSGHNTVSWYQQALGQGPQFIFQYYREEENGRGNFPPRFSGLQFPNYSSELNVNALELDDSALYLCASSTDMDTQYFGPGTRLTVL.

This clonotype was seen repeatedly, ten times or more. V and J are TRBV5-6 and TRBJ2-5; D perhaps matches TRBD1 (5 bases). The CDR3 runs 14 residues. Per germline, CDR1 SGHDT and CDR2 YYEEEE. The germline V and J ends were trimmed by 0 bases and 7 bases, with 13 bases remaining between them. The CDR3 protein is CASSLAVTVTTQYF. The CDR3 coding sequence is TGTGCCAGCAGCTTGGCCGTGACAGTGACGACCCAGTACTTC.

This clonotype showed up many times. The chain employs TRBV10-3 and TRBJ1-4, with a weak D call TRBD1 (5 bases). V lost 6 bases and J 5 bases, leaving 10 bases between the germline ends. CDR3 size: 13 residues. From germline, CDR1 is ENHRY and CDR2 SYGVKD. As DNA, the CDR3 is TGTGCCATCAGCCCCGGGGACAATGAAAAACTGTTTTTT. It translates to CAISPGDNEKLFF.

At least ten counts were recorded for this clonotype. J is TRBJ2-5 and V is TRBV20-1, with D uncertain. The V and J ends lost 5 bases and 5 bases respectively, with 12 bases between them. CDR3 size: 12 residues. Per germline, CDR1 DFQATT and CDR2 SNEGSKA (reference sequence). The CDR3 is CSAWVTSETQYF. The CDR3 DNA reads as TGCAGTGCTTGGGTCACATCGGAGACCCAGTACTTC.

V gene TRBV12-3 or TRBV12-4 combines with J gene TRBJ2-7; a possible D gene is TRBD2 (6 bases). The V end lost 7 bases, the J end lost 3 bases, and 13 bases lay between the germline ends. The CDR3 extends over 13 amino acids. CDR3 DNA sequence: TGTGCCAGCACCTTGGGACTTAACTACGAGCAGTACTTC. This sequence encodes CASTLGLNYEQYF.

This clonotype was seen ten or more times. The V call is TRBV7-2, the J call TRBJ2-7; 7 bases fit TRBD2. J gave up 0 bases and V 1 base, and 9 bases lay outside the gene matches. The CDR3 contains 17 residues. Germline V gives CDR1 SGHTA, CDR2 FQGNSA. The CDR3 region is CASSLVGRGFPSYEQYF. In DNA, the CDR3 is TGTGCCAGCAGCTTAGTAGGGCGGGGGTTCCCCTCCTACGAGCAGTACTTC.

This clonotype was recorded at least ten times. The rearrangement uses TRBV24-1 and TRBJ2-3, with no clear D. The CDR3 totals 13 residues. Trimming shortened V by 7 bases and J by 0 bases, and 7 bases separated the two germline ends. The V gene's germline CDR1 is KGHDR and CDR2 SFDVKD. The DNA for the CDR3 is TGTGCCACCAGCAAAGACAGCACAGATACGCAGTATTTT. Translating it yields CATSKDSTDTQYF.

This chain connects TRBV10-3 to TRBJ2-1; unclear D gene. This CDR3 is 12 amino acids long. The V end was cut by 0 bases, the J end by 12 bases, with 9 bases between. Germline V gene data show CDR1 as ENHRY and CDR2 as SYGVKD. The CDR3 spells CAISESTGPQFF. CDR3 bases: TGTGCCATCAGTGAGTCGACGGGTCCGCAGTTCTTC.

This clonotype was observed a few times. This rearrangement joins TRBV6-1 to TRBJ1-2, with no clear D. This CDR3 region has 13 residues. The germline V and J ends were trimmed by 7 bases and 9 bases, with 18 bases remaining between them. CDR1 MNHNS and CDR2 SASEGT come from the germline V gene. This CDR3 is CASTVALVSSYTF. The CDR3 nucleotides read TGTGCCAGCACCGTGGCCCTTGTCAGCAGCTACACCTTC.

This clonotype was observed a few times. The gene calls are TRBV5-1 and TRBJ2-5; D is unclear. The CDR3 has 14 amino acids. Germline CDR1 SGHRS, CDR2 YFSETQ. Trimming left V 5 bases short and J 3 bases short, with 14 bases between. This CDR3 reads CASSVNSPKETQYF. Here the CDR3 DNA reads TGCGCCAGCAGTGTCAACAGTCCTAAAGAGACCCAGTACTTC.

This clonotype was recorded at least ten times. The chain carries TRBV10-2 and TRBJ2-1; 11 nucleotides line up with TRBD2. J gave up 12 bases and V 4 bases, and 8 bases lay outside the gene matches. This CDR3 has 14 amino acids. Per germline, CDR1 WSHSY and CDR2 SAAADI. Here the CDR3 reads CASSVVAGGRGQFF. As DNA, the CDR3 is TGCGCCAGCAGTGTGGTAGCGGGGGGGCGCGGGCAGTTCTTC.

In its sample, this clonotype was seen many times. The V call is TRBV7-9, the J call TRBJ1-2; unclear D gene. Trimming left V 1 base short and J 0 bases short, with 9 bases between. The CDR3 totals 15 residues. The germline V gene has CDR1 SEHNR and CDR2 FQNEAQ (reference sequence). Written as DNA, the CDR3 is TGTGCCAGCAGCTTAGGACTGGCTACTAACTATGGCTACACCTTC. It specifies CASSLGLATNYGYTF.

In its sample, this clonotype is medium-sized (0.01 to 0.1%). This sequence joins TRBV30 and TRBJ2-3; D ambiguous. In germline, CDR1 is GTSNPN, CDR2 SVGIG (reference sequence). V lost 1 base, J lost 0 bases, and 14 bases lay in between. CDR3 length: 16 residues. Written as DNA, the CDR3 is TGTGCCTGGAGTGGAGCAGAGGCTTCTAGCACAGATACGCAGTATTTT. It codes for CAWSGAEASSTDTQYF. Full variable domain (missing parts from reference TRBV30 and TRBJ2-3): SQTIHQWPATLVQPVGSPLSLECTVEGTSNPNLYWYRQAAGRGLQLLFYSVGIGQISSEVPQNLSASRPQDRQFILSSKKLLLSDSGFYLCAWSGAEASSTDTQYFGPGTRLTVL.

This clonotype was counted ten times or more. This chain uses TRBV27 with TRBJ2-3, with D perhaps being TRBD1 or TRBD2 (5 bases each). CDR3 length: 14 amino acids. Germline CDR1 and CDR2: MNHEY and SMNVEV (reference sequence). V was shortened by 4 bases and J by 1 base, with 9 bases between the two germline ends. CDR3 coding DNA: TGTGCCAGCAGTTCTCAGGGACGCACAGATACGCAGTATTTT. It is translated as CASSSQGRTDTQYF.

This clonotype has a handful of counts. The chain joins TRBV10-2 to TRBJ2-5; 10 bases are a match to TRBD2. The CDR3 loop spans 16 amino acids. The germline V gene encodes CDR1 WSHSY and CDR2 SAAADI. V shed 8 bases and J 1 base; nucleotides not matched to a gene: 10. CDR3 nucleotides: TGCGCCAGCGTAGCGGGGGGCTACTACCGCCAAGAGACCCAGTACTTC. Its protein product is CASVAGGYYRQETQYF.

The chain recombines TRBV2 with TRBJ2-1; TRBD1 agrees at 8 bases. CDR1 and CDR2 from the germline V gene are SNHLY and FYNNEI. CDR3 size: 13 residues. With V trimmed by 7 bases and J by 6 bases, 5 bases remained unmatched. This chain's CDR3 is CASTDRGGNEQFF. In DNA form, the CDR3 reads TGTGCCAGCACCGACAGGGGAGGCAATGAGCAGTTCTTC. Together with reference TRBV2 and TRBJ2-1, the CDR3 gives the full variable domain: EPEVTQTPSHQVTQMGQEVILRCVPISNHLYFYWYRQILGQKVEFLVSFYNNEISEKSEIFDDQFSVERPDGSNFTLKIRSTKLEDSAMYFCASTDRGGNEQFFGPGTRLTVL.

This clonotype occurred a few times. V is TRBV18 and J is TRBJ2-1; TRBD1 aligns across 9 bases. The CDR3 spans 18 residues. From germline, CDR1 is KGHSH and CDR2 LQKENI. V shed 3 bases and J 9 bases; nucleotides not matched to a gene: 18. The CDR3 here is CASSPILQPGQGSSEQFF. The CDR3 DNA is TGTGCCAGCTCACCCATACTCCAACCGGGACAGGGATCTAGTGAGCAGTTCTTC.

Remarks on this clonotype: A much larger clonotype is one base distant, so this may be a read error. The chain joins TRBV5-1 to TRBJ2-2; the match to TRBD1 covers 8 bases. CDR3 size: 16 residues. Looked up from germline, CDR1 is SGHRS and CDR2 is YFSETQ. CDR3 nucleotides: TGCGCCAGCAGAACCACAGGGGGTGTAAACACCGGGGAGCTGTCTTTT. Amino acids: CASRTTGGVNTGELSF.

This clonotype has at least ten counts. The rearrangement joins TRBV7-2 to TRBJ2-1, with 15 bases aligning to TRBD2. The CDR3 sequence is 18 residues long. The V segment lost 5 bases and the J segment 3 bases; nucleotides outside the gene matches: 8. CDR1 is SGHTA and CDR2 is FQGNSA in the germline V gene. The CDR3 loop reads CASSPGTSGGLFYNEQFF. The CDR3 region has the DNA TGTGCCAGCAGCCCAGGGACTAGCGGGGGGCTATTCTACAATGAGCAGTTCTTC.

In this sample, this clonotype turned up many times. The chain links TRBV9 to TRBJ1-1, with a tentative D call TRBD1 (5 bases). The CDR3 runs to 13 residues. The V end was cut by 4 bases, the J end by 1 base, with 8 bases between. CDR1 is SGDLS, CDR2 YYNGEE, per germline. CDR3: CASSITGNTEAFF. CDR3 nucleotide sequence: TGTGCCAGCAGCATCACAGGGAACACTGAAGCTTTCTTT.

In DNA, the CDR3 is TGTGCCAGCAGTTACGGGGGGAATGAGCAGTTCTTC. It yields the protein CASSYGGNEQFF. The rearrangement links TRBV6-5 to TRBJ2-1; tentative D call: TRBD2 (6 bases). The CDR3 is made up of 12 amino acids. Germline CDR1 and CDR2: MNHEY and SVGAGI. V dropped 2 bases and J dropped 7 bases, with 6 bases sitting between them.

This clonotype was recorded a few times. The chain recombines TRBV10-3 with TRBJ2-3; 8 nucleotides match TRBD2. The CDR3 is 14 residues long. Germline CDR1 ENHRY, CDR2 SYGVKD. After removal of 7 bases from V and 3 bases from J, the junction contained 6 bases not matched to a gene. The CDR3 here is CAINGGEVTDTQYF. For the CDR3, the DNA is TGTGCCATCAACGGGGGGGAAGTTACAGATACGCAGTATTTT.

This clonotype has ten or more counts. V is TRBV20-1 and J is TRBJ2-7; 10 nucleotides align to TRBD1. Germline values: CDR1 DFQATT, CDR2 SNEGSKA (reference sequence). The V gene end was trimmed by 5 bases and the J gene end by 4 bases; junction bases not matched to a gene: 11. CDR3 size: 15 residues. The CDR3 here is CSAQGQGERKYEQYF. The CDR3 region has the DNA TGCAGTGCTCAAGGACAGGGGGAAAGGAAATACGAGCAGTACTTC.